This T cell receptor (beta chain) was identified during a study of T cells after yellow fever vaccination. Findings and limits, study-wide: Peak timing came faster in the weaker secondary response, day 5 versus 15. Post-booster repertoires contained most primary-vaccination clones again (roughly 95% CD4, 85% to 90% CD8).

Note on this clonotype: The antigen is unknown.

The study made its TCR cDNA through 5'RACE template switching. That step introduced a universal primer site along with UMIs. TCRdb reprocessed the 5' RACE reads with MiXCR, giving one entry per CDR3 protein. The repertoire holds around 350,000 distinct CDR3 sequences, with about 6% as singletons. Unmatched junction bases numbered 13, after V lost 6 bases and J lost 2 bases. This CDR3 comprises 16 residues. CDR1 is SGHTA, CDR2 FQGNSA, per germline. The sequence derives from a man aged 25-45 years who received the YFV17D yellow fever vaccine. The chain employs TRBV7-2 and TRBJ2-7; 7 nucleotides line up with TRBD1. The source was PBMCs, collected 5 days after the yellow fever booster vaccination. DNA of the CDR3: TGTGCCAGCAGTTCTCAGATGGGCAGGGGGACCTACGAGCAGTACTTC. Translation: CASSSQMGRGTYEQYF.